A single T cell receptor beta chain is shown here with its context. Its antigen is unknown. The data originate from a study of blood T cells in healthy people across ages. General study results and limits: Across samples, TCR beta diversity tracked strongly with naive T cell percentage.

The CDR3 runs 13 residues. The junction had 10 bases not matched to a gene; V was cut back by 8 bases and J by 7 bases. CDR1 is SEHNR and CDR2 is FQNEAQ in the germline V gene (reference sequence). A second PCR of about 7 to 11 cycles used a sample-barcoded 5' primer and a J-beta primer mix. TCRdb recomputed calls from the 5' RACE reads with MiXCR, one row per CDR3 protein. The sample lists 1.5 million to 1.8 million distinct CDR3 sequences, roughly 43% occurring once. The chain joins TRBV7-9 to TRBJ1-1, with 7 nucleotides matching TRBD1. This receptor was obtained from a woman between 18 and 29 years old in good health. The material sequenced was blood. In DNA form, the CDR3 reads TGTGCCAGCGGCCTTACAGGGGTTGGTGAAGCTTTCTTT. It encodes CASGLTGVGEAFF. Complete variable domain (other parts from reference TRBV7-9 and TRBJ1-1): DTGVSQNPRHKITKRGQNVTFRCDPISEHNRLYWYRQTLGQGPEFLTYFQNEAQLEKSRLLSDRFSAERPKGSFSTLEIQRTEQGDSAMYLCASGLTGVGEAFFGQGTRLTVV.